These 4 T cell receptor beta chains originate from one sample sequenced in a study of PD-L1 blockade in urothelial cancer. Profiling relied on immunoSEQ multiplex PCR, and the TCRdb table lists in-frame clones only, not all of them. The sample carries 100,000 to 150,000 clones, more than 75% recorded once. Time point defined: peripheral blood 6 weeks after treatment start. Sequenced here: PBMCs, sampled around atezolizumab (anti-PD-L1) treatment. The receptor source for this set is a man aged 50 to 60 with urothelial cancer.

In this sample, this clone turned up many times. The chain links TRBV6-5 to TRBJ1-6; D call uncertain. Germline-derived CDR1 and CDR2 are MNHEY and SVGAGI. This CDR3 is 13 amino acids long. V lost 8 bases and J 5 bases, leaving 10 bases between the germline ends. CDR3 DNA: TGTGCCAGCGGAGGTCGTAATAATTCACCCCTCCACTTT. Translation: CASGGRNNSPLHF.

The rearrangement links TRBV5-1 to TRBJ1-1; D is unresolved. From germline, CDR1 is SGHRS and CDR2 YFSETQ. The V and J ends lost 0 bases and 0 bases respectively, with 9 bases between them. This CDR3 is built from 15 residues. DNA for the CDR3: TGCGCCAGCAGCTTGGTTACTACGGTGAACACTGAAGCTTTCTTT. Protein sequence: CASSLVTTVNTEAFF.

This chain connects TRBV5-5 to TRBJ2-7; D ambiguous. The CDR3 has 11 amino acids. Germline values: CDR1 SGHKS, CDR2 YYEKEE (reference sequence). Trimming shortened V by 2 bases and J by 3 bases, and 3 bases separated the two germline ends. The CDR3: CASSFNYEQYF. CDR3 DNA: TGTGCCAGCAGCTTTAACTACGAGCAGTACTTC.

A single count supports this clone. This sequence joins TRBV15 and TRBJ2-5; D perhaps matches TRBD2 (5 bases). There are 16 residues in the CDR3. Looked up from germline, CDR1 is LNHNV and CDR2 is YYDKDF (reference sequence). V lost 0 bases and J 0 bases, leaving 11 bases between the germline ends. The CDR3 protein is CATSRDSAGNQETQYF. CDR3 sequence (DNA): TGTGCCACCAGCAGAGATTCGGCGGGCAACCAAGAGACCCAGTACTTC.